Listed below are T cell receptor beta chains from one sample, sequenced in a study of OX40 agonist ivuxolimab in advanced cancers. Clones were sequenced by immunoSEQ multiplex PCR, and TCRdb holds only the in-frame ones, with some missing. The sample yields fewer than 80,000 clones, around four fifths seen once. Sample: CD4+ or CD8+ T cells sorted from blood, taken in a trial of the OX40 agonist ivuxolimab. These receptors all come from an adult with an advanced solid tumor such as melanoma, head and neck, liver or kidney cancer. Each CDR3 is given with its conserved first and last residue. A D gene is named only where the DNA matches it firmly. Clone size is not always given. Where it is, it says once, few, many or a class for expanded clones.

v_call,clone_size,j_call,d_call,cdr3_length,cdr3_nt,cdr3_aa
TRBV9,-,TRBJ2-7,TRBD1,15,TGTGCCAGCAGCAATTCTCCGGGACAGACCTACGAGCAGTACTTC,CASSNSPGQTYEQYF
TRBV7-2,-,TRBJ1-1,-,14,TGTGCCAGCAGCTTAGAAGGGCAGGGGAGTGAAGCTTTCTTT,CASSLEGQGSEAFF
TRBV5-5,-,TRBJ1-5,-,13,TGTGCCAGCAGCTTTACTATCTATCAGCCCCAGCATTTT,CASSFTIYQPQHF
TRBV28,-,TRBJ2-7,-,13,TGTGCCAGCACACCCCAGGACTCCTACGAGCAGTACTTC,CASTPQDSYEQYF
TRBV13,-,TRBJ1-2,-,14,TGTGCCAGCAGTCCCTCTCCGGGGGCCTATGGCTACACCTTC,CASSPSPGAYGYTF
TRBV19,-,TRBJ1-1,-,15,TGTGCCAGAAGGGGCCGGGACCGACAACACACTGAAGCTTTCTTT,CARRGRDRQHTEAFF
TRBV5-1,-,TRBJ2-1,-,14,TGCGCCAGCAGTGGGGTCGTAGGTGACAATGAGCAGTTCTTC,CASSGVVGDNEQFF
TRBV18,-,TRBJ2-7,TRBD1,14,TGTGCCAGCTCACCCCGACAGGGGTCCCACGAGCAGTACTTC,CASSPRQGSHEQYF
TRBV19,-,TRBJ1-1,-,12,TGTGCCAGTAGTATAACACGGGCCGAAGCTTTCTTT,CASSITRAEAFF
TRBV28,-,TRBJ2-5,TRBD1,15,TGTGCCAGCAGGCCGGGACAGATCACCTGGGAGACCCAGTACTTC,CASRPGQITWETQYF
TRBV11-3,-,TRBJ2-5,-,13,TGTGCCAGCAGCTTAGAGGGGGGAAAGACCCAGTACTTC,CASSLEGGKTQYF
TRBV4-3,-,TRBJ2-6,-,15,TGCGCCAGCAGCCAACTTTACTCTGGGGCCAACGTCCTGACTTTC,CASSQLYSGANVLTF
TRBV9,-,TRBJ1-1,TRBD1,16,TGTGCCAGCAGCGTAGCGCAGGGGGCTCTGTACACTGAAGCTTTCTTT,CASSVAQGALYTEAFF
TRBV7-7,-,TRBJ2-7,TRBD2,14,TGTGCTAGCAGCTTACTAGCGGGAGGCGGCGAGCAGTACTTC,CASSLLAGGGEQYF
TRBV30,-,TRBJ1-2,-,15,TGTGCCTGGAGTGAAGAGGGTACAGCTAACTATGGCTACACCTTC,CAWSEEGTANYGYTF
TRBV5-1,-,TRBJ1-3,-,15,TGCGCCAGCAGCTTCGGGGGATTCTCTGGAAACACCATATATTTT,CASSFGGFSGNTIYF
TRBV28,few,TRBJ1-2,-,12,TGTGCCAGCAGTTTGGGCGCGGTAGGCTACACCTTC,CASSLGAVGYTF
TRBV7-8,-,TRBJ1-2,-,18,TGTGCCAGCAGCTTAGGCCCCGGGATGAGGCGTTTGAGCTATGGCTACACCTTC,CASSLGPGMRRLSYGYTF
TRBV4-3,-,TRBJ1-5,-,17,TGCGCCAGCAGCCAAGAGGGGTACGCAGGTAGGGGCCAGCCCCAGCATTTT,CASSQEGYAGRGQPQHF
TRBV2,-,TRBJ2-7,TRBD1,13,TGTGCCAGCAGTGGACAGGGGCTCTACGAGCAGTACTTC,CASSGQGLYEQYF
TRBV5-1,-,TRBJ2-2,-,15,TGCGCCAGCAGCTGGGCAGGCACGAACACCGGGGAGCTGTTTTTT,CASSWAGTNTGELFF
TRBV9,-,TRBJ1-1,-,15,TGTGCCAGCAGCGTAAACGCAGGGATGAACACTGAAGCTTTCTTT,CASSVNAGMNTEAFF
TRBV5-1,-,TRBJ1-2,-,15,TGCGCCAGCAGCTTGGAGGCAGATTCATACTATGGCTACACCTTC,CASSLEADSYYGYTF
TRBV19,many,TRBJ1-1,-,14,TGTGCCAGTAGTATTCCGGTCGGGGCCACTGAAGCTTTCTTT,CASSIPVGATEAFF
TRBV5-3,few,TRBJ1-4,-,19,TGTGCCAGAAGTTCGCTCCGGGGACGGCGATTGTTACTAAATGAAAAACTGTTTTTT,CARSSLRGRRLLLNEKLFF
TRBV19,-,TRBJ1-2,TRBD1,15,TGTGCCAGTAGTATATGGGAACAGGGGAATGATGGCTACACCTTC,CASSIWEQGNDGYTF
TRBV7-2,-,TRBJ1-4,-,17,TGTGCCAGCAGCTTAGATCTTCAGGAAACAACTAATGAAAAACTGTTTTTT,CASSLDLQETTNEKLFF
TRBV5-5,-,TRBJ1-2,-,13,TGTGCCAGCAGCTTGAACAGAGACTATGGCTACACCTTC,CASSLNRDYGYTF
TRBV27,-,TRBJ2-1,TRBD2,14,TGTGCCAGCGCACTAGCGGGGGGCCGAAATGAGCAGTTCTTC,CASALAGGRNEQFF